Reported below is one T cell receptor beta chain. TCRdb's table, derived via immunoSEQ multiplex PCR, lists solely in-frame clones and lacks some. The sample gives 200,000 to 250,000 clones, 80% to 90% of which show up once; 2.2% is in the top ten. V lost 1 base and J 7 bases, leaving 10 bases between the germline ends. Per germline, CDR1 LGHDT and CDR2 YNNKEL (reference sequence). The CDR3 runs to 13 residues. The data originate from a study of blood T cell repertoires in COVID-19. Study background: Italy, Spain and the United States were the sources of the convalescent and acute COVID-19 samples.

Sequenced: peripheral blood. V gene TRBV3-1 (or the pseudogene TRBV3-2) combines with J gene TRBJ2-5; no reliable D call. This TCR came from a woman aged 50 to 60 with acute or convalescent COVID-19. The CDR3, as DNA: TGTGCCAGCAGCCAAGGTCCCGATAGGACCCAGTACTTC. This translates into CASSQGPDRTQYF.